Listed below are T cell receptor beta chains from one sample, sequenced in a study of T cell clonotyping in hematopoietic cell transplantation. Sequencing used immunoSEQ multiplex PCR; TCRdb keeps in-frame clones, though not all of them. Counted here are 9,000 or so clones, nearly 98% occurring once; the ten biggest clones make up more than 2%. The input for sequencing was peripheral blood mononuclear cells, taken 100 days after allogeneic stem cell transplant. Receptor source: a male patient between 60 and 69 years old who had an allogeneic stem cell transplant from a related donor, so the T cells may come from the graft donor. Some clones in this sample may be carry-over from other donors' samples. Each CDR3 is given with its conserved first and last residue. The D gene is left open where the match is weak.

D	V	J	CDR3
TRBD1	TRBV19	TRBJ1-3	CASTPLRGLEGNTIYF
-	TRBV5-6	TRBJ2-3	CASSYGGRSTDTQYF
-	TRBV4-3	TRBJ1-2	CASSQALQGDYGYTF
-	TRBV6-5	TRBJ1-1	CASSYLDVNTEAFF
TRBD1	TRBV5-8	TRBJ1-6	CASSYGQGGNSPLHF
TRBD1	TRBV30	TRBJ1-4	CAWSVLTGELEKLFF
TRBD2	TRBV7-8	TRBJ2-7	CASSLRTLGGNIYEQYF
-	TRBV19	TRBJ2-5	CASRLEPQETQYF
TRBD1	TRBV6-1	TRBJ1-4	CASSARDRGLKLFF
TRBD1	TRBV19	TRBJ2-6	CASIRDRESDGANVLTF
-	TRBV5-3	TRBJ2-1	CARSLKVLGLDDNEQFF
TRBD2	TRBV14	TRBJ2-5	CASSQLRLAQETQYF
-	TRBV19	TRBJ1-2	CASSPSRDYGYTF
TRBD2	TRBV11-2	TRBJ2-5	CASSSLRAAGLKETQYF